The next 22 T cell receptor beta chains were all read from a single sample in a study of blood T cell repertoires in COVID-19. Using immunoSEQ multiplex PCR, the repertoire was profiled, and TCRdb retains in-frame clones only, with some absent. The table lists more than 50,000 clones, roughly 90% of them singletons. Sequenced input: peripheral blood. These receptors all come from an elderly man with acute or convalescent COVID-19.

Here the CDR3 DNA reads TGTGCCAGCAGTCCGGGACAGGCTGACTACGAGCAGTACTTC. Translated: CASSPGQADYEQYF. The genes are TRBV11-2 and TRBJ2-7; 8 bases are a match to TRBD1. The V segment lost 6 bases and the J segment 3 bases; nucleotides outside the gene matches: 7. In germline, CDR1 is SGHAT, CDR2 FQNNGV. The CDR3 spans 14 residues.

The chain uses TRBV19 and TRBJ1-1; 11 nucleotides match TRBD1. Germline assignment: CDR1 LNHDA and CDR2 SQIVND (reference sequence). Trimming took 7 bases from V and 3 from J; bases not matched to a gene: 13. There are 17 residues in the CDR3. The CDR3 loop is CASKEGQGVFLDTEAFF. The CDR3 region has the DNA TGTGCCAGTAAGGAGGGACAGGGGGTTTTTCTGGACACTGAAGCTTTCTTT. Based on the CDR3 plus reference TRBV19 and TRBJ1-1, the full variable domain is DGGITQSPKYLFRKEGQNVTLSCEQNLNHDAMYWYRQDPGQGLRLIYYSQIVNDFQKGDIAEGYSVSREKKESFPLTVTSAQKNPTAFYLCASKEGQGVFLDTEAFFGQGTRLTVV.

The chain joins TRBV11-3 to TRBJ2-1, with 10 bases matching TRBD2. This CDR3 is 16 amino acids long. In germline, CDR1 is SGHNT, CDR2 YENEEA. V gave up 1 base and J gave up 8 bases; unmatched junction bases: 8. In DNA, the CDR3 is TGTGCCAGCAGCTTAGGGGCTAGCGGGGGTTTAGATGAGCAGTTCTTC. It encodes CASSLGASGGLDEQFF. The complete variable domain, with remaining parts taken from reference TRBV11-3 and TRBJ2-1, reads EAGVVQSPRYKIIEKKQPVAFWCNPISGHNTLYWYLQNLGQGPELLIRYENEEAVDDSQLPKDRFSAERLKGVDSTLKIQPAELGDSAVYLCASSLGASGGLDEQFFGPGTRLTVL.

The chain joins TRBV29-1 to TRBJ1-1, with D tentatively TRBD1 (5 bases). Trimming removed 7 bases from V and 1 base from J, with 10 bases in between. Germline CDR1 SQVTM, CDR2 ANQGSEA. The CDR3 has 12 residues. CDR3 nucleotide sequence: TGCAGCGGGCGACAGACGAACACTGAAGCTTTCTTT. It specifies CSGRQTNTEAFF.

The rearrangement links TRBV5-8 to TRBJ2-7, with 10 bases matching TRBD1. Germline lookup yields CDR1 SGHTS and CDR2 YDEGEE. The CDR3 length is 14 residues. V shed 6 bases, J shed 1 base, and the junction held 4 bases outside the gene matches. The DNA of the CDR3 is TGTGCCAGCACCCGGGACAGGGGATCCTACGAGCAGTACTTC. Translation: CASTRDRGSYEQYF. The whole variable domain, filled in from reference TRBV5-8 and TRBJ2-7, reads EAGVTQSPTHLIKTRGQQATLRCSPISGHTSVYWYQQALGLGLQFLLWYDEGEERNRGNFPPRFSGRQFPNYSSELNVNALELEDSALYLCASTRDRGSYEQYFGPGTRLTVT.

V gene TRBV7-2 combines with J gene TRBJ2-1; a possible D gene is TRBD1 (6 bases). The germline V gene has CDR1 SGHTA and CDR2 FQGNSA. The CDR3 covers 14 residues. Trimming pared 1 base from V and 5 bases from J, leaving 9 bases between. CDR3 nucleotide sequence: TGTGCCAGCAGCTTAGAGGCAGGGGACAATGAGCAGTTCTTC. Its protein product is CASSLEAGDNEQFF.

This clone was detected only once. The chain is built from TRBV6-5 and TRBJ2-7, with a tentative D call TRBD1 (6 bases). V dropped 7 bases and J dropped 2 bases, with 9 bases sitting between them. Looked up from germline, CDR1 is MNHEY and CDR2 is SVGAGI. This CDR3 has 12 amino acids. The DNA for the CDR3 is TGTGCCAGCACCAGGGGTACCTACGAGCAGTACTTC. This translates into CASTRGTYEQYF.

This chain's CDR3 is CASSLVDPGRPYEQYF. CDR3 coding DNA: TGTGCCAGCAGCTTAGTAGACCCTGGCAGGCCCTACGAGCAGTACTTC. The chain recombines TRBV11-3 with TRBJ2-7; D remains unclear. V lost 1 base and J 2 bases, leaving 15 bases between the germline ends. The CDR3 sequence is 16 residues long. CDR1 is SGHNT and CDR2 is YENEEA in the germline V gene. Filled out from reference TRBV11-3 and TRBJ2-7, the complete variable domain reads EAGVVQSPRYKIIEKKQPVAFWCNPISGHNTLYWYLQNLGQGPELLIRYENEEAVDDSQLPKDRFSAERLKGVDSTLKIQPAELGDSAVYLCASSLVDPGRPYEQYFGPGTRLTVT.

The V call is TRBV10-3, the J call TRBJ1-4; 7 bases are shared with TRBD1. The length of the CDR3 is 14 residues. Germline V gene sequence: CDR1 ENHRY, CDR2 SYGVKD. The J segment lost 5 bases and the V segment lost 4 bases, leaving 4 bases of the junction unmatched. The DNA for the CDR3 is TGTGCCATCAGTGTAGGGGGCCGGAATGAAAAACTGTTTTTT. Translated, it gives CAISVGGRNEKLFF.

CDR3 nucleotides: TGTGCCAGTAGTATCGGCCCACAGGGGGCTCAGCCCCAGCATTTT. Translated: CASSIGPQGAQPQHF. The gene calls are TRBV19 and TRBJ1-5; TRBD1 aligns across 9 bases. J was trimmed by 6 bases and V by 3 bases; bases with no gene match: 6. Germline V gene data show CDR1 as LNHDA and CDR2 as SQIVND (reference sequence). The CDR3 is 15 amino acids. The whole variable domain, remainder taken from reference TRBV19 and TRBJ1-5, is DGGITQSPKYLFRKEGQNVTLSCEQNLNHDAMYWYRQDPGQGLRLIYYSQIVNDFQKGDIAEGYSVSREKKESFPLTVTSAQKNPTAFYLCASSIGPQGAQPQHFGDGTRLSIL.

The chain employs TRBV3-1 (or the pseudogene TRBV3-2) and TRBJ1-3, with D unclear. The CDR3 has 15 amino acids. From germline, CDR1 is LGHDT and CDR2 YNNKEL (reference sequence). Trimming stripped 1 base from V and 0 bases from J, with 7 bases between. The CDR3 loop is CASSQARDSGNTIYF. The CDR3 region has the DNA TGTGCCAGCAGCCAAGCCCGAGACTCTGGAAACACCATATATTTT.

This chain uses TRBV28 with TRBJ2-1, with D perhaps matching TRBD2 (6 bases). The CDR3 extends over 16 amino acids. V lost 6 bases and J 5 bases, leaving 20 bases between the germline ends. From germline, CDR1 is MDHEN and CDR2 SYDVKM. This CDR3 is CASSPDRSGSNNEQFF. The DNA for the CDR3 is TGTGCCAGCAGCCCAGACCGTAGCGGAAGTAACAATGAGCAGTTCTTC.

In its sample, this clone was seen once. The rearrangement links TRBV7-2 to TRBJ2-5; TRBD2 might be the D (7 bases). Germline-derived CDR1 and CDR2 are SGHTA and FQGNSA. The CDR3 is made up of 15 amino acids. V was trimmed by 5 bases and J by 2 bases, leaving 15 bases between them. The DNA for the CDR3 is TGTGCCAGCAGCGGGGGGGCTCCGGGGCAAGAGACCCAGTACTTC. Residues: CASSGGAPGQETQYF.

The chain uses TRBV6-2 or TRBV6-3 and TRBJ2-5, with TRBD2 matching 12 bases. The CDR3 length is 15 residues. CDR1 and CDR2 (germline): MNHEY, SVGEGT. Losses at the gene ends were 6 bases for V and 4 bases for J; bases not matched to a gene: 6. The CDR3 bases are TGTGCCAGCAGCCGACCGGGACTAGCGGGAGAGACCCAGTACTTC. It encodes CASSRPGLAGETQYF.

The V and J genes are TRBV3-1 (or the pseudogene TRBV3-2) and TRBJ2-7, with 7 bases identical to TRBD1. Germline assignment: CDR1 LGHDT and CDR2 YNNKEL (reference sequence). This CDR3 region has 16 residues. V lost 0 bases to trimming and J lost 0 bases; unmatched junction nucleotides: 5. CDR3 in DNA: TGTGCCAGCAGCCAAGATCAAGGGGGCAGCTCCTACGAGCAGTACTTC. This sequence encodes CASSQDQGGSSYEQYF.

CDR3 bases: TGTGCCAGCAGTTCGGACAGCACCGAGCAGTACTTC. As protein: CASSSDSTEQYF. J is TRBJ2-7 and V is TRBV12-3 or TRBV12-4, with D maybe TRBD1 (6 bases). There are 12 residues in the CDR3. Between the trimmed V and J ends, which lost 4 bases and 6 bases, there was a span of 10 bases.

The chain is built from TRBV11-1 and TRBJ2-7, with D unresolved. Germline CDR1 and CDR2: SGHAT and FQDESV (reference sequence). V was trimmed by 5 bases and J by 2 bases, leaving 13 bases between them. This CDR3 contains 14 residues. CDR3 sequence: CASSKRPQTYEQYF. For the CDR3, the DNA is TGTGCCAGCAGCAAACGCCCACAAACCTACGAGCAGTACTTC. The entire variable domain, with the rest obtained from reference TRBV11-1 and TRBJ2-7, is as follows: EAEVAQSPRYKITEKSQAVAFWCDPISGHATLYWYRQILGQGPELLVQFQDESVVDDSQLPKDRFSAERLKGVDSTLKIQPAELGDSAMYLCASSKRPQTYEQYFGPGTRLTVT.

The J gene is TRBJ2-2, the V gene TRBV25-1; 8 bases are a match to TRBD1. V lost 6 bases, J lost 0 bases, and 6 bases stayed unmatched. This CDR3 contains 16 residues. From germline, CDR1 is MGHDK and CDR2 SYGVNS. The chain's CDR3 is CASSADRGTNTGELFF. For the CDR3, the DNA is TGTGCCAGCAGCGCCGACAGGGGAACGAACACCGGGGAGCTGTTTTTT.

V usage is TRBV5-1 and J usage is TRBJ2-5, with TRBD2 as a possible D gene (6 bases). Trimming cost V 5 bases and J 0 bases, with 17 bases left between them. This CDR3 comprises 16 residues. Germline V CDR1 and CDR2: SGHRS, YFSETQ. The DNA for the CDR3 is TGCGCCAGCAGGGGAATGGCGGGGACGTACCAAGAGACCCAGTACTTC. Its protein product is CASRGMAGTYQETQYF. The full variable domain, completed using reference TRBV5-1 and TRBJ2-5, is KAGVTQTPRYLIKTRGQQVTLSCSPISGHRSVSWYQQTPGQGLQFLFEYFSETQRNKGNFPGRFSGRQFSNSRSEMNVSTLELGDSALYLCASRGMAGTYQETQYFGPGTRLLVL.

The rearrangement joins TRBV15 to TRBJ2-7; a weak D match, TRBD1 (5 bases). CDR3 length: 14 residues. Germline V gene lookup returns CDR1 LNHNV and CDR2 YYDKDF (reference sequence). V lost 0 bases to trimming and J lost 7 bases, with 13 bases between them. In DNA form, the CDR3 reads TGTGCCACCAGCAGAGATACAGGCCCCTGGGAGCAGTACTTC. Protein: CATSRDTGPWEQYF.

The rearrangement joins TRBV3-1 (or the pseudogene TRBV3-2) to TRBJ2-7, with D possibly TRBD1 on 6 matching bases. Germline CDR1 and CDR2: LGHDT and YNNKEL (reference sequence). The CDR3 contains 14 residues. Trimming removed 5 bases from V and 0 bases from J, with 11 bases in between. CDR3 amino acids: CASSTGQRSYEQYF. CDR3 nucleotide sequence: TGTGCCAGCAGCACAGGACAGCGCTCCTACGAGCAGTACTTC.

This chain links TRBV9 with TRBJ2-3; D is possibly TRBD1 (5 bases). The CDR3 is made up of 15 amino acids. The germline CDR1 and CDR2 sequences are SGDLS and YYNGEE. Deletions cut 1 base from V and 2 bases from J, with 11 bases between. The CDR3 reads CASSVTSGITDTQYF. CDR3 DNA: TGTGCCAGCAGCGTAACGTCAGGGATCACAGATACGCAGTATTTT.